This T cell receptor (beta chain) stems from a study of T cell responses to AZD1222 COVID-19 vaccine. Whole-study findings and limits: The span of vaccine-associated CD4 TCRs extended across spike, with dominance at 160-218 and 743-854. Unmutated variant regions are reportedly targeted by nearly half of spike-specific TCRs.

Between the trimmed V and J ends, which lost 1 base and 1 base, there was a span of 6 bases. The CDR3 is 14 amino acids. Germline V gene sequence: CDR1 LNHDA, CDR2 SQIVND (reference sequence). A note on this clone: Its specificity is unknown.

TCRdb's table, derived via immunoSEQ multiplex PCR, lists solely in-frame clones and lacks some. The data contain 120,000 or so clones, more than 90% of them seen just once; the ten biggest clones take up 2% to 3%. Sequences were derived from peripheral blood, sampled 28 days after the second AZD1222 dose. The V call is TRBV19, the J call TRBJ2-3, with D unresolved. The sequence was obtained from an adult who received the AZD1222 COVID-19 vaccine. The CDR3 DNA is TGTGCCAGTAGTATAGGGGCGGGCACAGATACGCAGTATTTT. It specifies CASSIGAGTDTQYF.